What follows are 13 T cell receptor beta chains derived from one specimen sequenced in a study of cytomegalovirus exposure and HLA in healthy donors. Primers: 60 Vbeta forward and 13 Jbeta reverse. The assay was immunoSEQ multiplex PCR, and TCRdb's table has in-frame clones only and misses some. The repertoire holds tens of thousands of clones, with 76% as singletons. Material for sequencing was PBMCs. The source is a woman aged 25 to 39 in good health and CMV-seropositive.

The chain couples TRBV5-1 to TRBJ2-7, with D tentatively TRBD1 (6 bases). The CDR3 covers 14 residues. V shed 0 bases and J shed 3 bases, with 10 bases lying between them. Germline assignment: CDR1 SGHRS and CDR2 YFSETQ. The CDR3 nucleotides read TGCGCCAGCAGCTTGGATACAGGGTTCTACGAGCAGTACTTC. Protein sequence: CASSLDTGFYEQYF. Full variable domain (missing parts from reference TRBV5-1 and TRBJ2-7): KAGVTQTPRYLIKTRGQQVTLSCSPISGHRSVSWYQQTPGQGLQFLFEYFSETQRNKGNFPGRFSGRQFSNSRSEMNVSTLELGDSALYLCASSLDTGFYEQYFGPGTRLTVT.

The chain recombines TRBV19 with TRBJ1-5; perhaps TRBD1 as D (5 bases). Germline values: CDR1 LNHDA, CDR2 SQIVND (reference sequence). The CDR3 has 16 residues. V was cut by 5 bases and J by 7 bases, with 21 bases left in between. For the CDR3, the DNA is TGTGCCAGTAGTGCCATGCAGGGACTGCGGCCCCAGCCCCAGCATTTT. As protein: CASSAMQGLRPQPQHF.

This clone was counted a few times. This rearrangement joins TRBV6-5 to TRBJ2-2; D gene unclear. Germline assignment: CDR1 MNHEY and CDR2 SVGAGI. V was shortened by 7 bases and J by 5 bases, with 11 bases between the two germline ends. The CDR3 length is 13 residues. CDR3 bases: TGTGCCAGCAAGTTTTTCGGGACCGGGGAGCTGTTTTTT. Protein sequence: CASKFFGTGELFF.

This chain joins TRBV18 and TRBJ1-4; no clear D. The CDR3 covers 14 residues. V was trimmed by 0 bases and J by 3 bases, leaving 5 bases between them. The germline CDR1 and CDR2 sequences are KGHSH and LQKENI. CDR3 amino acids: CASSPPLSNEKLFF. The CDR3 DNA follows: TGTGCCAGCTCACCACCTTTATCTAATGAAAAACTGTTTTTT.

The rearrangement links TRBV5-1 to TRBJ1-5; TRBD1 matches 8 bases. The CDR3 has 15 amino acids. The germline CDR1 and CDR2 sequences are SGHRS and YFSETQ. V gave up 4 bases and J gave up 2 bases; unmatched junction bases: 5. The CDR3 reads CASSIGTGGNQPQHF. In DNA, the CDR3 is TGCGCCAGCAGCATCGGGACAGGAGGCAATCAGCCCCAGCATTTT.

The gene calls are TRBV7-9 and TRBJ1-2, with 7 bases that match TRBD1. V lost 5 bases, J lost 5 bases, and 14 bases stayed unmatched. CDR1 and CDR2 from the germline V gene are SEHNR and FQNEAQ (reference sequence). CDR3 length equals 16 residues. For the CDR3, the DNA is TGTGCCAGCAGCGAATTAGGACAGGCCGGGACTTATGGCTACACCTTC. Protein product: CASSELGQAGTYGYTF.

The V call is TRBV20-1, the J call TRBJ2-5; D perhaps matches TRBD2 (6 bases). The germline CDR1 and CDR2 sequences are DFQATT and SNEGSKA (reference sequence). V was cut by 2 bases and J by 7 bases, with 8 bases left in between. This CDR3 has 11 amino acids. The CDR3 region has the DNA TGCAGTGCTAGAAAGGAGGGGACCCAGTACTTC. It yields the protein CSARKEGTQYF.

As regards this clone: A junction end diverges from the germline sequence, so it may reflect a read error. The rearrangement links TRBV5-5 to TRBJ2-7; TRBD1 aligns across 7 bases. The CDR3 loop spans 12 amino acids. Germline CDR1 and CDR2: SGHKS and YYEKEE (reference sequence). This chain's CDR3 is CASSLQGQILSF. In DNA form, the CDR3 reads TGTGCCAGCAGCCTGCAGGGACAGATCCTCTCCTTC.

The V call is TRBV7-9, the J call TRBJ2-1; 10 bases line up with TRBD2. J was trimmed by 3 bases and V by 6 bases; bases with no gene match: 8. This CDR3 region has 16 residues. Germline V lookup: CDR1 SEHNR, CDR2 FQNEAQ (reference sequence). The DNA of the CDR3 is TGTGCCAGCAGTCCTACCTCTAGCGGGAGCTACAATGAGCAGTTCTTC. Its translation is CASSPTSSGSYNEQFF.

The genes are TRBV11-3 and TRBJ2-1, with D possibly matching TRBD1 (6 bases). Germline V CDR1 and CDR2: SGHNT, YENEEA. The germline V and J ends were trimmed by 6 bases and 2 bases, with 17 bases remaining between them. The CDR3 consists of 16 residues. The CDR3 region is CASSLGNRATYNEQFF. CDR3 coding DNA: TGTGCCAGCAGTCTAGGCAACAGGGCCACCTACAATGAGCAGTTCTTC.

CDR3 sequence (DNA): TGTGCCAGTAGTATGGCCCGACCGGGACTACTTAACACCGGGGAGCTGTTTTTT. Its translation: CASSMARPGLLNTGELFF. The V gene is TRBV19, the J gene TRBJ2-2; 7 bases map to TRBD2. The germline CDR1 and CDR2 sequences are LNHDA and SQIVND (reference sequence). V was pared by 3 bases and J by 2 bases, with 12 bases of the junction left unmatched. The CDR3 sequence is 18 residues long.

This rearrangement joins TRBV7-6 to TRBJ1-3, with D unclear. Germline V CDR1 and CDR2: SGHVS, FNYEAQ. V lost 5 bases, J lost 0 bases, and 14 bases lay in between. The CDR3 runs to 16 residues. CDR3 protein: CASSPLQIFSGNTIYF. The DNA of the CDR3 is TGTGCCAGCAGCCCTCTACAGATCTTCTCTGGAAACACCATATATTTT.

The V and J genes are TRBV7-3 and TRBJ1-5; D might be TRBD1 (5 bases). The V end was cut by 4 bases, the J end by 7 bases, with 11 bases between. Germline lookup yields CDR1 SGHTA and CDR2 FQGTGA. The CDR3 extends over 13 amino acids. CDR3 in amino acids: CASSSAGGQPQHF. The CDR3 DNA reads TGTGCCAGCAGCTCGGCCGGGGGGCAGCCCCAGCATTTT.